The source of this T cell receptor beta chain is a study of cytomegalovirus exposure and HLA in healthy donors. Study-wide findings and caveats: Compared with the roughly 670-donor mean, an Asian-associated ancestry cluster reportedly had fewer N-insertions, according to a later analysis. Analyzed later, most CMV-associated TCR beta chains appeared HLA-restricted. Immune exposure information available was restricted to CMV serostatus.

Primers for the PCR totalled 60 Vbeta and 13 Jbeta. Generated by immunoSEQ multiplex PCR, the TCRdb table keeps only in-frame clones and is missing some. Of about 160,000 clones listed, approximately 81% are singletons. In this sample, this clone turned up many times. Its cognate antigen is unknown. The CDR3 covers 15 residues. Germline V gene data show CDR1 as LGHNA and CDR2 as YSLEER. V gave up 0 bases and J gave up 1 base; unmatched junction bases: 0. The sequencing input was PBMCs. The source of this sequence is a female donor in good health and CMV-seronegative. The rearrangement links TRBV4-3 to TRBJ2-7; 10 bases are a match to TRBD2. The CDR3 reads CASSQELAGSYEQYF. The DNA for the CDR3 is TGCGCCAGCAGCCAAGAACTAGCGGGATCCTACGAGCAGTACTTC.